These T cell receptor beta chains were read from a single sample in a study of blood T cell repertoires in COVID-19. Sequencing was performed with immunoSEQ multiplex PCR; in TCRdb, only in-frame clones are kept and a portion is missing. The sample consists of about 160,000 clones, around three quarters of them appearing once. The specimen was peripheral blood. These TCRs come from a man between 60 and 75 years old with acute or convalescent COVID-19. The CDR3 runs from the conserved cysteine through the conserved F or W. A D gene is named only where the DNA matches it firmly. Size is stated for part of the rows, as once, few or many counts, or as a class when the clone is expanded.

clone_size	v_call	d_call	j_call	cdr3_nt	cdr3_aa
-	TRBV30	-	TRBJ1-1	TGTGCCTGGAGTACCGGGAGCACTGAAGCTTTCTTT	CAWSTGSTEAFF
-	TRBV18	-	TRBJ2-1	TGTGCCAGCACCCTGCCACAGAGCTCCTACAATGAGCAGTTCTTC	CASTLPQSSYNEQFF
-	TRBV5-6	-	TRBJ2-5	TGTGCCAGCAGCTTGGCCCGTGGAGAGGAGACCCAGTACTTC	CASSLARGEETQYF
few	TRBV7-8	-	TRBJ2-7	TGTGCCAGCAGCTTACAGGGTCCTTCCTACGAGCAGTACTTC	CASSLQGPSYEQYF
-	TRBV5-1	TRBD1	TRBJ2-7	TGCGCCAGCAGCTTGGCCGCAACAATTGGGACAGGGAGGTACGAGCAGTACTTC	CASSLAATIGTGRYEQYF
-	TRBV5-1	TRBD1	TRBJ1-1	TGCGCCAGCAGCGTCCCACAGGGGGGCGACACTGAAGCTTTCTTT	CASSVPQGGDTEAFF
-	TRBV2	TRBD1	TRBJ1-4	TGTGCCGTGAGTGGGGACAGGGGGCTCGCGAGTGAAAAACTGTTTTTT	CAVSGDRGLASEKLFF
-	TRBV18	-	TRBJ2-3	TGTGCCAGCTCACCACCGGGAGGCGGGCCCCGGGGGGATACGCAGTATTTT	CASSPPGGGPRGDTQYF
-	TRBV19	TRBD1	TRBJ1-1	TGTGCCAGTACCGTAACAGGGGCAAACACTGAAGCTTTCTTT	CASTVTGANTEAFF
once	TRBV24-1	TRBD1	TRBJ2-3	TGTGCCACCAGTGATTTGGCCGGGACAGAAGTGAGTCGCCCAGATACGCAGTATTTT	CATSDLAGTEVSRPDTQYF